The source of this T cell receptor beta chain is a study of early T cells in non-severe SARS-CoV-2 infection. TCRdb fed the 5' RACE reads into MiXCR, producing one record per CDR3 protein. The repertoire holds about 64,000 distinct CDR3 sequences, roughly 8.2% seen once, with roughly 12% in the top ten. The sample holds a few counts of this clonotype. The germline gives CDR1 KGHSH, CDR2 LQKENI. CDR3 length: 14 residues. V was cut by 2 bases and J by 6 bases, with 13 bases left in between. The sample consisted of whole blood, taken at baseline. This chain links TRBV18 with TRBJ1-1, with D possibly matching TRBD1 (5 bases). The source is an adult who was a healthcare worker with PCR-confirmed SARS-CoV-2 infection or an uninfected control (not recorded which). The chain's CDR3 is CASSPAGEDSEAFF. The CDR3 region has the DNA TGTGCCAGCTCACCAGCGGGGGAGGATTCTGAAGCTTTCTTT.